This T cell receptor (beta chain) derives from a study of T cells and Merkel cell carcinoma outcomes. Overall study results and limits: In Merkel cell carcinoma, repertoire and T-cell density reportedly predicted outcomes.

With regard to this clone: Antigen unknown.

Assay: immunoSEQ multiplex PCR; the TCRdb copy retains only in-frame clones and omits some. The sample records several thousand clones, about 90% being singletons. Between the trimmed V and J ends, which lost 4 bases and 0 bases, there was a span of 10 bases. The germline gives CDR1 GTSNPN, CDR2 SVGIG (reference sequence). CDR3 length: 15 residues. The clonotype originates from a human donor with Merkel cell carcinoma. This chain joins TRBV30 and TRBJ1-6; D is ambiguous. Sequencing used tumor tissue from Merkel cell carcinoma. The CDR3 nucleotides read TGTGCCTGGAAAGGTCCCAGCTCCTATAATTCACCCCTCCACTTT. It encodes CAWKGPSSYNSPLHF.